This TCR beta chain was found in a study of early T cells in non-severe SARS-CoV-2 infection. Study background: The chains were unpaired, and the sequenced material was bulk RNA from unsorted whole blood.

General study points: Private and CD4 specificities were missed by VDJdb matching, which favored anti-spike CD8 responses.

The V end was cut by 0 bases, the J end by 3 bases, with 12 bases between. The germline CDR1 and CDR2 sequences are MNHEY and SVGEGT. The CDR3 totals 15 residues. Individual cDNA molecules received unique molecular identifiers. TCRdb passed the 5' RACE reads through MiXCR, listing each CDR3 protein once. The sample consists of about 52,000 distinct CDR3 sequences, around 8% of them appearing once. As regards this clonotype: What it binds is unknown.

The chain combines TRBV6-2 or TRBV6-3 with TRBJ2-7, with D perhaps TRBD1 (6 bases). Sequencing input: whole blood. This receptor was identified in an adult who was a healthcare worker with PCR-confirmed SARS-CoV-2 infection or an uninfected control (not recorded which). Here the CDR3 reads CASSYSAGRGYEQYF. The CDR3 nucleotides read TGTGCCAGCAGTTACTCCGCGGGCAGGGGCTACGAGCAGTACTTC.